Below, 15 T cell receptor beta chains from the same sample are listed, as sequenced in a study of T cell responses to AZD1222 COVID-19 vaccine. Measured with immunoSEQ multiplex PCR; TCRdb has only the in-frame clones, and not every one. The table records around 30,000 clones, over 90% of them present only once. The sample was peripheral blood, taken on day 0 of AZD1222 vaccination. All receptors come from an adult in good health.

The chain recombines TRBV5-1 with TRBJ2-7; 8 nucleotides align to TRBD2. The V gene's germline CDR1 is SGHRS and CDR2 YFSETQ. Trimming removed 4 bases from V and 0 bases from J; junction bases left unmatched: 6. The CDR3 totals 15 residues. This CDR3 is CASSAGGGSSYEQYF. CDR3 bases: TGCGCCAGCAGCGCGGGGGGCGGGAGCTCCTACGAGCAGTACTTC.

The chain is built from TRBV5-1 and TRBJ2-1; D perhaps matches TRBD2 (6 bases). The CDR3 contains 14 residues. V lost 1 base to trimming and J lost 4 bases, with 9 bases between them. Germline V gene lookup returns CDR1 SGHRS and CDR2 YFSETQ. The CDR3 DNA reads TGCGCCAGCAGCTTGAGCGGGTCGTACAATGAGCAGTTCTTC. The encoded protein is CASSLSGSYNEQFF.

The chain combines TRBV5-6 with TRBJ2-5, with D perhaps TRBD1 or TRBD2 (6 bases each). Trimming stripped 5 bases from V and 4 bases from J, with 12 bases between. The CDR3 runs to 13 residues. Looked up from germline, CDR1 is SGHDT and CDR2 is YYEEEE. CDR3 amino acids: CASSRKGGETQYF. The DNA for the CDR3 is TGTGCCAGCAGTAGGAAGGGGGGAGAGACCCAGTACTTC.

The V gene is TRBV20-1, the J gene TRBJ2-7; D is perhaps TRBD1 (5 bases). V gave up 6 bases and J gave up 2 bases, with 11 bases separating them. The CDR3 loop spans 12 amino acids. Germline CDR1 DFQATT, CDR2 SNEGSKA (reference sequence). As DNA, the CDR3 is TGCAGTGCCAGTAGGGGAACCTACGAGCAGTACTTC. Its protein product is CSASRGTYEQYF.

The J gene is TRBJ2-3, the V gene TRBV6-1, with no clear D. Germline V lookup: CDR1 MNHNS, CDR2 SASEGT. This CDR3 is built from 15 residues. Trimming cost V 3 bases and J 1 base, with 11 bases left between them. The CDR3, as DNA: TGTGCCAGCAGTGATGAGGTCTACCGCACAGATACGCAGTATTTT. The encoded protein is CASSDEVYRTDTQYF.

The count of this clone is one. The rearrangement uses TRBV12-3 or TRBV12-4 and TRBJ1-1; D not resolved. The CDR3 sequence is 11 residues long. Trimming shortened V by 2 bases and J by 7 bases, and 5 bases separated the two germline ends. CDR3 sequence: CASSLRNEAFF. DNA for the CDR3: TGTGCCAGCAGTTTAAGGAATGAAGCTTTCTTT.

The rearrangement links TRBV27 to TRBJ2-7; 7 bases are a match to TRBD1. CDR3 length: 14 amino acids. The junction had 8 bases not matched to a gene; V was cut back by 6 bases and J by 3 bases. Germline V gene sequence: CDR1 MNHEY, CDR2 SMNVEV (reference sequence). The CDR3, as DNA: TGTGCCAGCAGGACAGGGCTTGTAGGCTACGAGCAGTACTTC. It specifies CASRTGLVGYEQYF.

The chain joins TRBV7-9 to TRBJ2-1; 7 nucleotides match TRBD2. This CDR3 is 17 amino acids long. Germline V gene lookup returns CDR1 SEHNR and CDR2 FQNEAQ (reference sequence). Germline trimming cut 2 bases from V and 7 bases from J; bases unmatched to any gene: 14. The CDR3 sequence: CASSLYGEGREKNEQFF. DNA for the CDR3: TGTGCCAGCAGCTTATACGGTGAAGGGCGGGAGAAAAATGAGCAGTTCTTC. Full variable domain (outside the CDR3, taken from reference TRBV7-9 and TRBJ2-1): DTGVSQNPRHKITKRGQNVTFRCDPISEHNRLYWYRQTLGQGPEFLTYFQNEAQLEKSRLLSDRFSAERPKGSFSTLEIQRTEQGDSAMYLCASSLYGEGREKNEQFFGPGTRLTVL.

The rearrangement links TRBV4-1 to TRBJ2-5; 8 bases are a match to TRBD1. J was trimmed by 1 base and V by 3 bases; bases with no gene match: 7. The CDR3 is 16 amino acids. Germline loops: CDR1 MGHRA, CDR2 YSYEKL. The CDR3 DNA is TGCGCCAGCAGCCACCAACAGGGGGTCTTCCAAGAGACCCAGTACTTC. Protein product: CASSHQQGVFQETQYF.

This clone was observed once. The chain carries TRBV28 and TRBJ1-4; maybe TRBD1 (6 bases). Trimming took off 5 bases at V and 10 bases at J, with 17 bases between the two ends. The CDR3 sequence is 14 residues long. Looked up from germline, CDR1 is MDHEN and CDR2 is SYDVKM. DNA of the CDR3: TGTGCCAGCAGTCCCGGAGGGGGGCAAGGAAAACTGTTTTTT. This gives the protein CASSPGGGQGKLFF.

This clone was observed a few times. CDR3 DNA: TGTGCCAGTAGTATGCCCCTCTCCGGGACAGGCCATGAAAAACTGTTTTTT. Encoded protein: CASSMPLSGTGHEKLFF. The V gene is TRBV19, the J gene TRBJ1-4, with TRBD1 matching 8 bases. After removal of 3 bases from V and 6 bases from J, the junction contained 12 bases not matched to a gene. Germline values: CDR1 LNHDA, CDR2 SQIVND (reference sequence). The CDR3 extends over 17 amino acids.

The chain couples TRBV10-2 to TRBJ2-3; the D call may be TRBD1 or TRBD2 (5 bases each). Trimming removed 2 bases from V and 6 bases from J, with 15 bases in between. The CDR3 covers 15 residues. The V gene's germline CDR1 is WSHSY and CDR2 SAAADI. The CDR3: CASSEPGTPGDTQYF. The CDR3 DNA reads TGCGCCAGCAGTGAGCCCGGGACCCCCGGGGATACGCAGTATTTT.

Only one count was recorded for this clone. The J gene is TRBJ2-3, the V gene TRBV19; the D gene is possibly TRBD2 (6 bases). Germline V lookup: CDR1 LNHDA, CDR2 SQIVND (reference sequence). This CDR3 is 16 amino acids long. Trimming stripped 5 bases from V and 5 bases from J, with 20 bases between. CDR3 amino acids: CASSHDLSGAVDTQYF. Here the CDR3 DNA reads TGTGCCAGTAGTCACGACTTGTCGGGAGCGGTAGATACGCAGTATTTT.

The chain uses TRBV6-5 and TRBJ1-5, with 9 bases matching TRBD1. This CDR3 comprises 15 residues. Germline CDR1 reads MNHEY; CDR2 reads SVGAGI. Losses at the gene ends were 6 bases for V and 0 bases for J; bases not matched to a gene: 3. The CDR3 reads CASRQGAYSNQPQHF. CDR3 coding DNA: TGTGCCAGCAGACAGGGGGCCTATAGCAATCAGCCCCAGCATTTT.

The J gene is TRBJ1-2, the V gene TRBV30, with D tentatively TRBD1 (6 bases). CDR1 and CDR2 from the germline V gene are GTSNPN and SVGIG (reference sequence). The V end was cut by 7 bases, the J end by 5 bases, with 14 bases between. CDR3 length: 12 residues. CDR3 region: CALKGDTYGYTF. DNA of the CDR3: TGTGCCTTGAAGGGGGATACTTATGGCTACACCTTC.